This T cell receptor beta chain was observed in a study of T cell clonality in common variable immunodeficiency. The table lists this clone with many counts. Its target is unknown. The read ends 3 residues shy of where the CDR3 ends; the end is completed using the germline J gene. Study conclusions and caveats: Shared TCRbeta clones were fewer between CVID subjects than controls. CVID subjects showed higher TCRbeta clonality than healthy controls.

The V segment lost 3 bases and the J segment 5 bases; nucleotides outside the gene matches: 3. Germline CDR1 reads SGHRS; CDR2 reads YFSETQ. The CDR3 sequence is 13 residues long. The repertoire was sequenced with immunoSEQ multiplex PCR; TCRdb's copy has only in-frame clones and lacks some. The sample contains 35,000 to 45,000 clones, none of them singletons. Sequencing used peripheral blood mononuclear cells. The origin of this receptor is a person between 18 and 75 years old in good health. The chain combines TRBV5-1 with TRBJ2-5, with TRBD2 matching 8 bases. CDR3 loop: CASSWPGGETQYF. The covered CDR3 bases are TGCGCCAGCAGCTGGCCGGGGGGGGAGACC. The complete variable domain, with remaining parts taken from reference TRBV5-1 and TRBJ2-5, reads KAGVTQTPRYLIKTRGQQVTLSCSPISGHRSVSWYQQTPGQGLQFLFEYFSETQRNKGNFPGRFSGRQFSNSRSEMNVSTLELGDSALYLCASSWPGGETQYFGPGTRLLVL.